This TCR beta chain came from a study of OX40 agonist ivuxolimab in advanced cancers. General observations from the study: Within 6 weeks, CD4+ and CD8+ blood T cells expanded clonally at 0.1 to 3.0 mg/kg.

The method was immunoSEQ multiplex PCR; TCRdb's version includes in-frame clones alone and lacks a portion of them. The data hold about 35,000 clones, with roughly three quarters observed a single time. The CDR3 is 15 residues long. V dropped 6 bases and J dropped 0; count of bases not matched to a gene: 7. Germline loops: CDR1 KGHSH, CDR2 LQKENI. To note about this clone: Its antigen is unknown.

This rearrangement joins TRBV18 to TRBJ2-7; the match to TRBD1 covers 8 bases. The source was CD4+ or CD8+ T cells sorted from blood, collected in a trial of the OX40 agonist ivuxolimab. The TCR comes from an adult with an advanced solid tumor such as melanoma, head and neck, liver or kidney cancer. This chain's CDR3 is CASSSGQASSYEQYF. The CDR3 DNA reads as TGTGCCAGCTCCTCGGGACAGGCGAGCTCCTACGAGCAGTACTTC. Full variable domain (remainder filled in from reference TRBV18 and TRBJ2-7): NAGVMQNPRHLVRRRGQEARLRCSPMKGHSHVYWYRQLPEEGLKFMVYLQKENIIDESGMPKERFSAEFPKEGPSILRIQQVVRGDSAAYFCASSSGQASSYEQYFGPGTRLTVT.